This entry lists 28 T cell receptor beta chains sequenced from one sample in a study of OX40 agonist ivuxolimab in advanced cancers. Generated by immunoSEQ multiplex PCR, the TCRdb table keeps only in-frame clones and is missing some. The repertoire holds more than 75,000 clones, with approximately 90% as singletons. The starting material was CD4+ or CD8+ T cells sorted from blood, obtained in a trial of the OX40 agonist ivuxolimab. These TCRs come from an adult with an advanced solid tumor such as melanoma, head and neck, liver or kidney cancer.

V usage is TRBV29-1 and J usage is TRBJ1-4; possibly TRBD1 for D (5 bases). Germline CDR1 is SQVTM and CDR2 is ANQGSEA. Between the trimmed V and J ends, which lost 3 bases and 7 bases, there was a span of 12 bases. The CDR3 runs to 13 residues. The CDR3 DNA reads TGCAGCGTTGAGGTGTCAGGGAGTGAAAAACTGTTTTTT. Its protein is CSVEVSGSEKLFF.

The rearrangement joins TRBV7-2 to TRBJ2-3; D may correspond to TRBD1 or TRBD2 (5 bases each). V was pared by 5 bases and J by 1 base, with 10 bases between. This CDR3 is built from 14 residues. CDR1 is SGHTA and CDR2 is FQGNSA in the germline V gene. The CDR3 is CASSALGGTDTQYF. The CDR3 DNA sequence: TGTGCCAGCAGCGCCCTGGGGGGCACAGATACGCAGTATTTT.

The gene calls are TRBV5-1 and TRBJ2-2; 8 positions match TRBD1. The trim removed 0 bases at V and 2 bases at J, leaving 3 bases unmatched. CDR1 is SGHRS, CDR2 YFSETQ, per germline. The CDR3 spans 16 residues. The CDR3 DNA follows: TGCGCCAGCAGCTTGGGTCAGGGGGCTAACACCGGGGAGCTGTTTTTT. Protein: CASSLGQGANTGELFF. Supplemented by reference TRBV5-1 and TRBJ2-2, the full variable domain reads KAGVTQTPRYLIKTRGQQVTLSCSPISGHRSVSWYQQTPGQGLQFLFEYFSETQRNKGNFPGRFSGRQFSNSRSEMNVSTLELGDSALYLCASSLGQGANTGELFFGEGSRLTVL.

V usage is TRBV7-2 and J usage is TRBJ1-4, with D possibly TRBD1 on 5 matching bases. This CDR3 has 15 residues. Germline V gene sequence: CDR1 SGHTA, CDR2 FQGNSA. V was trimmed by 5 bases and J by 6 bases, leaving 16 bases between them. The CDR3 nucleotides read TGTGCCAGCAGCCGGGCCGGGACCCGGGATGAAAAACTGTTTTTT. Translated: CASSRAGTRDEKLFF.

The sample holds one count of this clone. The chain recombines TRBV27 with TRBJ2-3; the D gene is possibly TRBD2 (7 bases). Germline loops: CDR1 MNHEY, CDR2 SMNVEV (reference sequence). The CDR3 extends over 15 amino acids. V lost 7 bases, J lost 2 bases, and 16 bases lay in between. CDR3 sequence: CASTFLGGLTDTQYF. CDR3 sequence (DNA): TGTGCCAGCACTTTTCTGGGGGGGCTCACAGATACGCAGTATTTT.

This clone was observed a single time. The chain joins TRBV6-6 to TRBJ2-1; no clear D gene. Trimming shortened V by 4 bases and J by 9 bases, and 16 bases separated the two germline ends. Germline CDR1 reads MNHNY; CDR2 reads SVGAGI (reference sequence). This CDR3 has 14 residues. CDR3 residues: CASSSLGLAREQFF. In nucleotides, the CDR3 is TGTGCCAGCAGTTCCCTCGGGTTAGCACGTGAGCAGTTCTTC.

The chain's CDR3 is CASSPPVPREQYF. The CDR3 DNA follows: TGTGCCAGCAGCCCTCCTGTCCCTCGGGAGCAGTACTTC. The V call is TRBV7-2, the J call TRBJ2-7, with unresolved D. This CDR3 has 13 residues. Germline V gives CDR1 SGHTA, CDR2 FQGNSA. The ends were cut back, 5 bases at V and 7 bases at J, with 15 bases in the middle.

In nucleotides, the CDR3 is TGTGCCAGTAGTACGGTGAGGACAGATACGCAGTATTTT. This gives the protein CASSTVRTDTQYF. This chain joins TRBV19 and TRBJ2-3; D is unresolved. CDR3 length: 13 amino acids. V lost 4 bases and J lost 3, with 8 bases in between. Germline-derived CDR1 and CDR2 are LNHDA and SQIVND (reference sequence).

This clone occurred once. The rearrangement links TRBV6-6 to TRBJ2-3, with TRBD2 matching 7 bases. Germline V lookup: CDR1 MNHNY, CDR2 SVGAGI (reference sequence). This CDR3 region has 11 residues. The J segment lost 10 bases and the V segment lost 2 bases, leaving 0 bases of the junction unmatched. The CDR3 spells CASSYLAAQYF. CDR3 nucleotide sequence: TGTGCCAGCAGTTACCTAGCGGCGCAGTATTTT.

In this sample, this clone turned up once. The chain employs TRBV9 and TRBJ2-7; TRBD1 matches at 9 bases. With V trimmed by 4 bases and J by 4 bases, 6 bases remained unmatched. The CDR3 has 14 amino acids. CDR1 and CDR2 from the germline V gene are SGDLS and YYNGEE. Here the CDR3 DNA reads TGTGCCAGCAGCCTCTCTGGACAGGGGTACGAGCAGTACTTC. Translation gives CASSLSGQGYEQYF.

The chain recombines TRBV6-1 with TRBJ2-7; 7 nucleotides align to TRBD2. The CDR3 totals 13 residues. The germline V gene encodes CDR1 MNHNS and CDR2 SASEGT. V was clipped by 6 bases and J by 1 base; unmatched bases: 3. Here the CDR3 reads CASRRESSYEQYF. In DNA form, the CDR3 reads TGTGCCAGCAGGCGGGAGTCTTCCTACGAGCAGTACTTC.

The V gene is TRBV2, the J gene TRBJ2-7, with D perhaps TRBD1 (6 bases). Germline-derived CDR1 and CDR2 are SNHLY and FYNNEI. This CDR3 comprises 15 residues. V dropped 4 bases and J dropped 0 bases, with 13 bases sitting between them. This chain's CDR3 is CASSVDRSSSYEQYF. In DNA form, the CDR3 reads TGTGCCAGCAGTGTGGACAGATCAAGCTCCTACGAGCAGTACTTC.

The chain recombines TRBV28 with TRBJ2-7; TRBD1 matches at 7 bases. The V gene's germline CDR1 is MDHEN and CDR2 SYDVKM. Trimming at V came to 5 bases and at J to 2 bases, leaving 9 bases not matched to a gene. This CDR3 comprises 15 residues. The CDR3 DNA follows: TGTGCCAGCAGTCGATCCGGGACAGAGACCTACGAGCAGTACTTC. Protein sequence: CASSRSGTETYEQYF.

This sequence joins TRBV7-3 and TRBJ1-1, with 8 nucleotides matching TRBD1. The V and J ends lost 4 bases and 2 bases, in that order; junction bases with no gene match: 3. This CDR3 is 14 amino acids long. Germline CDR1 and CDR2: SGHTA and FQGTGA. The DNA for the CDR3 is TGTGCCAGCAGCTATGGACAGGGTAACACTGAAGCTTTCTTT. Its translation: CASSYGQGNTEAFF.

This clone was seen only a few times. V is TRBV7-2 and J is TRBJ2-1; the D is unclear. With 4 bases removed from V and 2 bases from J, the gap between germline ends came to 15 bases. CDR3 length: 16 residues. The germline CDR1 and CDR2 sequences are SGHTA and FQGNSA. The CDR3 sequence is CASSSSWAPTYNEQFF. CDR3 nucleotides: TGTGCCAGCAGCTCCTCCTGGGCGCCCACCTACAATGAGCAGTTCTTC. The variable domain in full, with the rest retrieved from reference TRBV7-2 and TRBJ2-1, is GAGVSQSPSNKVTEKGKDVELRCDPISGHTALYWYRQSLGQGLEFLIYFQGNSAPDKSGLPSDRFSAERTGGSVSTLTIQRTQQEDSAVYLCASSSSWAPTYNEQFFGPGTRLTVL.

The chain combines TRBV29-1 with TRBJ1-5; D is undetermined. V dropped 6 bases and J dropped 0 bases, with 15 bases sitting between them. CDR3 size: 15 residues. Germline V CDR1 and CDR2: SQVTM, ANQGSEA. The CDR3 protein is CSVVTEGHSNQPQHF. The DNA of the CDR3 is TGCAGCGTGGTCACAGAGGGTCATAGCAATCAGCCCCAGCATTTT.

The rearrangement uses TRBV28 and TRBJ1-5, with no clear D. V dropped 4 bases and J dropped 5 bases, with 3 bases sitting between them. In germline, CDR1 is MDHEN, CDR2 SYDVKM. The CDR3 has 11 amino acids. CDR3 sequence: CASSSYQPQHF. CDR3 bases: TGTGCCAGCAGTTCTTATCAGCCCCAGCATTTT.

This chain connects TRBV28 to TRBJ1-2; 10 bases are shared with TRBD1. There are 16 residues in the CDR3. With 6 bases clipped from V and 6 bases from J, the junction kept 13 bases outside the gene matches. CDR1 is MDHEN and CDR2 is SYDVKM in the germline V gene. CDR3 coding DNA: TGTGCCAGCAGCTCGCAATCGACAGGGGGCGTACATGGCTACACCTTC. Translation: CASSSQSTGGVHGYTF.

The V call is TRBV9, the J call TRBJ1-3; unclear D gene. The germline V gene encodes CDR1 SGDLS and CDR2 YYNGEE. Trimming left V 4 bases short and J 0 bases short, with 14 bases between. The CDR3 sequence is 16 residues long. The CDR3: CASSTLDGRSGNTIYF. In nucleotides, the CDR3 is TGTGCCAGCAGCACTTTGGACGGACGCTCTGGAAACACCATATATTTT. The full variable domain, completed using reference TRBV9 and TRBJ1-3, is DSGVTQTPKHLITATGQRVTLRCSPRSGDLSVYWYQQSLDQGLQFLIQYYNGEERAKGNILERFSAQQFPDLHSELNLSSLELGDSALYFCASSTLDGRSGNTIYFGEGSWLTVV.

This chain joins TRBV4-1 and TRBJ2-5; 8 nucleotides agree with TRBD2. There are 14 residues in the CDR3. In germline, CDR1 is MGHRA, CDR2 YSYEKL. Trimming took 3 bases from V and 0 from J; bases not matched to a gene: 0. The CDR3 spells CASSHSGDQETQYF. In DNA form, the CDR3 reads TGCGCCAGCAGCCATAGCGGGGACCAAGAGACCCAGTACTTC.

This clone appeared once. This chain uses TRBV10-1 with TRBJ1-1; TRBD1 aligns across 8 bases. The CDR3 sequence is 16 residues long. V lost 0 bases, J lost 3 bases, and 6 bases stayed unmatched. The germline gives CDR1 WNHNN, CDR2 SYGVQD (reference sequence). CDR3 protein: CASSESVGRGHTEAFF. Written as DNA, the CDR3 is TGCGCCAGCAGTGAGTCGGTTGGCAGGGGGCACACTGAAGCTTTCTTT.

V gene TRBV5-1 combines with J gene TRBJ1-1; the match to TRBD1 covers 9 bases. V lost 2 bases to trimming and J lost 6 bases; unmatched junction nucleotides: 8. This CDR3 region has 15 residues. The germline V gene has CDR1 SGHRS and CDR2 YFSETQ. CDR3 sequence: CASSFGTQGASEAFF. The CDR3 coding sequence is TGCGCCAGCAGCTTCGGGACACAGGGGGCTTCTGAAGCTTTCTTT.

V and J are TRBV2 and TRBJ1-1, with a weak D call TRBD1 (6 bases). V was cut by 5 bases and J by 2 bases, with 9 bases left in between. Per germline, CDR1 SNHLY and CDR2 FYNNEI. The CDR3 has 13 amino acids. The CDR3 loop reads CASSQQGNTEAFF. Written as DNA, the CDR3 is TGTGCCAGCAGTCAACAGGGTAACACTGAAGCTTTCTTT.

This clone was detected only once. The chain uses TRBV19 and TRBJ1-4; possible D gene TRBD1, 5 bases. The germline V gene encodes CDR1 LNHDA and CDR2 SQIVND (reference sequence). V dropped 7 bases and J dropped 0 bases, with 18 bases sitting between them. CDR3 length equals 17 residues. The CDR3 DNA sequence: TGTGCCAGTACTCCTCGGGGCACTTGGGCAACTAATGAAAAACTGTTTTTT. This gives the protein CASTPRGTWATNEKLFF.

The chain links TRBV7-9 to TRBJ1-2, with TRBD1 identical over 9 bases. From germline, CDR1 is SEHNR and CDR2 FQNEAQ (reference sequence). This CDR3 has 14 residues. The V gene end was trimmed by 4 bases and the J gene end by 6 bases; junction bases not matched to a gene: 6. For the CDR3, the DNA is TGTGCCAGCAGCTCGCGACAGGGGGGAAATGGCTACACCTTC. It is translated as CASSSRQGGNGYTF.

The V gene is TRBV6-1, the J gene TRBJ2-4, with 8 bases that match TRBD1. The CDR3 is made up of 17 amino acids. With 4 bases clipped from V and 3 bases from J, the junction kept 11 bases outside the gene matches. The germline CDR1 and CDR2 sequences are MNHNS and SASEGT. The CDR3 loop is CASSAGQVGSGKNIQYF. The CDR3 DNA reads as TGTGCCAGCAGTGCGGGACAGGTGGGGTCGGGCAAAAACATTCAGTACTTC.

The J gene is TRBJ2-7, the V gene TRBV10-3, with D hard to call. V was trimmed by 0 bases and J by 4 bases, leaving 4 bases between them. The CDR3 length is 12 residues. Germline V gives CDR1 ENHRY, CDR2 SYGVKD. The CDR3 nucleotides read TGTGCCATCAGTGAGTCCGCTTACGAGCAGTACTTC. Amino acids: CAISESAYEQYF.

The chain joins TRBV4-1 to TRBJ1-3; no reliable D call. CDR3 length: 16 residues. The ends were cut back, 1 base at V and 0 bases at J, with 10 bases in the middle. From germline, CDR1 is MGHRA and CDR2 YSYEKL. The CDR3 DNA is TGCGCCAGCAGCCAAGGAGAGGGATACTCTGGAAACACCATATATTTT. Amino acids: CASSQGEGYSGNTIYF.